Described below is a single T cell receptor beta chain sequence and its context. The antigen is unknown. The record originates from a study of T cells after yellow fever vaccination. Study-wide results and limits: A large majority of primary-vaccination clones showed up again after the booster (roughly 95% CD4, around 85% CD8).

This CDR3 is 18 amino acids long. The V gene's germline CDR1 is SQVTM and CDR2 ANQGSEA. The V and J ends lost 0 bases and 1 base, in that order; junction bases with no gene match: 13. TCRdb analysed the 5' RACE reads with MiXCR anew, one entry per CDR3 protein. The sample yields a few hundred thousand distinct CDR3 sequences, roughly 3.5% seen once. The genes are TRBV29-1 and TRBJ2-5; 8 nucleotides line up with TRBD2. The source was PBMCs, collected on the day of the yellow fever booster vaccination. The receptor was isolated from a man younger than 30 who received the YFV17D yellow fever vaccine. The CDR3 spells CSVEDFTGRAGVQETQYF. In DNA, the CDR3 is TGCAGCGTTGAAGACTTCACGGGGCGAGCGGGGGTCCAAGAGACCCAGTACTTC.